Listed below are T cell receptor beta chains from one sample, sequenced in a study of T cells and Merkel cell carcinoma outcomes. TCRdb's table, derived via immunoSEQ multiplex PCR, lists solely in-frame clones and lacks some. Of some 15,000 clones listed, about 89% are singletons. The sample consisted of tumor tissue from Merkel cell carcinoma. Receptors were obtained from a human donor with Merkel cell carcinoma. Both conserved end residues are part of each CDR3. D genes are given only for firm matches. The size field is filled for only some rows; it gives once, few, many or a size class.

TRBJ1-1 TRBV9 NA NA TGTGCCAGCAGCGCAAGCACGGAAGGACCTATGAACACTGAAGCTTTCTTT CASSASTEGPMNTEAFF
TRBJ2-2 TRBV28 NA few TGTGCCAGCCGTTGGGGACCGGCTTTCTCCGGGGAGCTGTTTTTT CASRWGPAFSGELFF
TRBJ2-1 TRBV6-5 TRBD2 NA TGTGCCAGCAGACGCCGGGAGGGATACAATGAGCAGTTCTTC CASRRREGYNEQFF
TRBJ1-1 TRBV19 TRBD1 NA TGTGCGGCCAGACGACAGGGAGGTACCACTGAAGCTTTCTTT CAARRQGGTTEAFF
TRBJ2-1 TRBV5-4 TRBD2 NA TGTGCCAGCAGCTTGGATAGCGGGGGATACAATGAGCAGTTCTTC CASSLDSGGYNEQFF
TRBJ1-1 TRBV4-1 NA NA TGCGCCAGCAGCCAAGCTAACGGGCGGGGGGGTCGGTTCTTT CASSQANGRGGRFF
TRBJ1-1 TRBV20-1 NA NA TGCAGTGCCGCCTTAACTGAAGCTTTCTTT CSAALTEAFF
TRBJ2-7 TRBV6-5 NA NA TGTGCCAGCAGTTACTCGCCCACTAGTGGCGAGCAGTACTTC CASSYSPTSGEQYF
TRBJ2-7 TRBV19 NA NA TGTGCCAGTAGTATAGGTCCCAGGAACTCCTACGAGCAGTACTTC CASSIGPRNSYEQYF
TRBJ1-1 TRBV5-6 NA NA TGTGCCAGCAGCGCGGGACGATTAGGGACTGAAGCTTTCTTT CASSAGRLGTEAFF
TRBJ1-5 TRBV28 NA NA TGTGCCAGCAGTTTTCGGGGGAGCCAGCCCCAGCATTTT CASSFRGSQPQHF
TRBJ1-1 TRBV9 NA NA TGTGCCAGCAACCGGGAAGGAGAAGCTGTTAATAAAGCTTTCTTT CASNREGEAVNKAFF
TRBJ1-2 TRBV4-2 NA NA TGTGCCAGCAGCCAAGATACAGGGCGCTATGGCTACACCTTC CASSQDTGRYGYTF